Listed here are 7 T cell receptor beta chains from one sample, sequenced in a study of patients and donors after allogeneic stem cell transplantation. MiXCR, applied by TCRdb to the RT-PCR reads, yields one record per CDR3 protein. This sample has about 960,000 distinct CDR3 sequences, with about a sixth found just once. The sample comprised blood, either unsorted or a sorted T cell fraction (not recorded which). The receptor set was obtained from a human donor who was either an allogeneic HSCT recipient or a stem cell or donor lymphocyte infusion donor (not recorded which). It is not recorded whose cells these are; they may come from a transplant donor.

This clonotype occurred a few times. The chain is built from TRBV5-6 and TRBJ2-5, with 8 bases matching TRBD2. Germline assignment: CDR1 SGHDT and CDR2 YYEEEE. The CDR3 extends over 15 amino acids. Trimming cost V 1 base and J 5 bases; bases outside gene matches: 7. Written as DNA, the CDR3 is TGTGCCAGCAGCTTGTTGACTAGCGATTCGGAGACCCAGTACTTC. Amino acid sequence: CASSLLTSDSETQYF.

J is TRBJ1-2 and V is TRBV5-6, with a tentative D call TRBD1 (5 bases). Germline values: CDR1 SGHDT, CDR2 YYEEEE. V shed 4 bases and J shed 6 bases, with 13 bases lying between them. This CDR3 is 13 amino acids long. The CDR3 sequence is CASSGVGGDGYTF. In DNA form, the CDR3 reads TGTGCCAGCAGCGGGGTTGGAGGGGATGGCTACACCTTC.

The rearrangement uses TRBV12-3 or TRBV12-4 and TRBJ1-6; D not certain. This CDR3 region has 17 residues. Between the trimmed V and J ends, which lost 0 bases and 0 bases, there was a span of 9 bases. The CDR3 DNA sequence: TGTGCCAGCAGTTTAGCGATGGGGAGCTCCTATAATTCACCCCTCCACTTT. Translation gives CASSLAMGSSYNSPLHF.

The V gene is TRBV2, the J gene TRBJ2-5; D call uncertain. Germline V CDR1 and CDR2: SNHLY, FYNNEI. CDR3 length: 16 residues. Trimming stripped 1 base from V and 4 bases from J, with 16 bases between. CDR3 DNA sequence: TGTGCCAGCAGTGAAGACTTGGGCGAAGATCGAGAGACCCAGTACTTC. Translated: CASSEDLGEDRETQYF.

This clonotype has at least ten counts. The V and J genes are TRBV27 and TRBJ2-1, with TRBD2 identical over 9 bases. The CDR3 is 15 amino acids. The germline CDR1 and CDR2 sequences are MNHEY and SMNVEV (reference sequence). The V segment lost 6 bases and the J segment 0 bases; nucleotides outside the gene matches: 3. The CDR3 here is CASSSSGSSYNEQFF. The CDR3 DNA sequence: TGTGCCAGCAGCAGTAGCGGGAGCTCCTACAATGAGCAGTTCTTC.

This clonotype has more than one count but fewer than ten. This chain connects TRBV24-1 to TRBJ1-2; no reliable D call. CDR1 and CDR2 from the germline V gene are KGHDR and SFDVKD. There are 12 residues in the CDR3. Trimming shortened V by 0 bases and J by 3 bases, and 1 base separated the two germline ends. The CDR3 here is CATSDLHYGYTF. The CDR3, as DNA: TGTGCCACCAGTGATTTGCACTATGGCTACACCTTC.

The chain couples TRBV11-3 to TRBJ2-4, with a possible D match to TRBD2 (5 bases). Germline V gene data show CDR1 as SGHNT and CDR2 as YENEEA. The CDR3 has 12 amino acids. Trimming removed 3 bases from V and 5 bases from J, with 5 bases in between. CDR3 protein: CASSFGENIQYF. The CDR3 bases are TGTGCCAGCAGCTTCGGGGAAAACATTCAGTACTTC.